The 32 T cell receptor beta chains below all came from one sample that was sequenced in a study of T cells in Graves' hyperthyroidism and ophthalmopathy. Using RNA transcripts as the source, TCR beta CDR3 regions were amplified. When the TCR CDR3 underwent first-round RT-PCR, the HTBI primer set was used. TCRdb itself ran the multiplex PCR reads through MiXCR, one entry per CDR3 protein. The sample records some 740,000 distinct CDR3 sequences, less than 15% being singletons. The sample taken for sequencing was blood. These receptors all stem from a woman younger than 30 with Graves' hyperthyroidism.

This chain links TRBV19 with TRBJ2-7; 8 bases align to TRBD2. V was pared by 3 bases and J by 1 base, with 23 bases of the junction left unmatched. The CDR3 extends over 21 amino acids. The germline V gene has CDR1 LNHDA and CDR2 SQIVND (reference sequence). Here the CDR3 DNA reads TGTGCCAGTAGTATGAAGGGACACGGGAGGGGAAATACCAAAGGATCCTACGAGCAGTACTTC. Its protein is CASSMKGHGRGNTKGSYEQYF.

The V call is TRBV5-5, the J call TRBJ1-5, with 9 bases aligning to TRBD1. Germline CDR1 SGHKS, CDR2 YYEKEE (reference sequence). The CDR3 totals 17 residues. V lost 1 base to trimming and J lost 7 bases; unmatched junction nucleotides: 12. The CDR3: CASSLTTGTGFQQPQHF. CDR3 in DNA: TGTGCCAGCAGCTTGACTACCGGGACAGGGTTTCAGCAGCCCCAGCATTTT.

This clonotype was counted at least ten times. V usage is TRBV6-1 and J usage is TRBJ2-7, with D perhaps matching TRBD2 (6 bases). The ends were cut back, 8 bases at V and 11 bases at J, with 22 bases in the middle. The CDR3 has 13 residues. Germline lookup yields CDR1 MNHNS and CDR2 SASEGT. CDR3 amino acids: CASRLGGPREKYF. The CDR3 coding sequence is TGTGCCAGCCGCCTTGGAGGCCCCCGGGAGAAGTACTTC.

This clonotype showed up many times. The gene calls are TRBV15 and TRBJ2-5; the D gene could be TRBD1 or TRBD2 (5 bases each). Germline CDR1 and CDR2: LNHNV and YYDKDF (reference sequence). CDR3 length equals 14 residues. V lost 0 bases and J 7 bases, leaving 12 bases between the germline ends. CDR3 protein: CATSRDRGPGTQYF. The CDR3 DNA reads TGTGCCACCAGCAGAGATCGGGGACCCGGGACCCAGTACTTC. Combining the CDR3 with reference TRBV15 and TRBJ2-5 gives the whole variable domain DAMVIQNPRYQVTQFGKPVTLSCSQTLNHNVMYWYQQKSSQAPKLLFHYYDKDFNNEADTPDNFQSRRPNTSFCFLDIRSPGLGDTAMYLCATSRDRGPGTQYFGPGTRLLVL.

The chain has TRBV10-1 and TRBJ2-2, with a tentative D call TRBD2 (5 bases). The CDR3 is 14 amino acids. The germline CDR1 and CDR2 sequences are WNHNN and SYGVQD (reference sequence). V dropped 5 bases and J dropped 5 bases, with 12 bases sitting between them. This CDR3 is CASSSDSETGELFF. CDR3 coding DNA: TGCGCCAGCAGTTCCGATAGCGAAACCGGGGAGCTGTTTTTT.

This clonotype was seen more than once but under ten times. The gene calls are TRBV25-1 and TRBJ1-6, with D possibly matching TRBD1 (6 bases). V dropped 2 bases and J dropped 13 bases, with 12 bases sitting between them. This CDR3 region has 13 residues. The germline gives CDR1 MGHDK, CDR2 SYGVNS. CDR3 nucleotides: TGTGCCAGCAGTGAACAGGGGTGGGACCCCCTCCACTTT. Translated: CASSEQGWDPLHF.

This clonotype occurred many times. V and J are TRBV28 and TRBJ2-7; 10 bases match TRBD2. From germline, CDR1 is MDHEN and CDR2 SYDVKM. The CDR3 runs to 16 residues. The trim removed 1 base at V and 0 bases at J, leaving 3 bases unmatched. This CDR3 is CASSLLSSGSSYEQYF. The DNA for the CDR3 is TGTGCCAGCAGTTTATTGTCTAGCGGGAGCTCCTACGAGCAGTACTTC.

The chain uses TRBV27 and TRBJ1-1, with 11 bases lining up with TRBD1. The germline CDR1 and CDR2 sequences are MNHEY and SMNVEV (reference sequence). This CDR3 region has 17 residues. V shed 2 bases, J shed 11 bases, and the junction held 16 bases outside the gene matches. CDR3 protein: CASSLTPRTGGAGDAFF. The CDR3 region has the DNA TGTGCCAGCAGTTTAACCCCGCGGACAGGGGGCGCAGGAGATGCTTTCTTT.

There are a few counts of this clonotype. The chain recombines TRBV7-2 with TRBJ2-1; D unclear. Looked up from germline, CDR1 is SGHTA and CDR2 is FQGNSA. V was shortened by 5 bases and J by 10 bases, with 24 bases between the two germline ends. The CDR3 contains 16 residues. The CDR3, as DNA: TGTGCCAGCAGCAGACTGATGACAATTCTCGAAATAGAGCAGTTCTTC. It yields the protein CASSRLMTILEIEQFF.

At least ten counts were recorded for this clonotype. This chain joins TRBV30 and TRBJ1-2; tentative D call: TRBD1 (5 bases). Germline values: CDR1 GTSNPN, CDR2 SVGIG (reference sequence). V lost 3 bases and J lost 4, with 21 bases in between. The CDR3 has 16 amino acids. This chain's CDR3 is CAWSVEHRISSYGYTF. CDR3 sequence (DNA): TGTGCCTGGAGCGTAGAACACAGGATTTCTTCCTATGGCTACACCTTC. The full variable domain, completed using reference TRBV30 and TRBJ1-2, is SQTIHQWPATLVQPVGSPLSLECTVEGTSNPNLYWYRQAAGRGLQLLFYSVGIGQISSEVPQNLSASRPQDRQFILSSKKLLLSDSGFYLCAWSVEHRISSYGYTFGSGTRLTVV.

About this clonotype itself: A single base separates this from a much larger clone, so it may be a read error. This chain joins TRBV7-3 and TRBJ2-1; a weak D match, TRBD1 (5 bases). The CDR3 covers 15 residues. The V and J ends lost 2 bases and 3 bases respectively, with 11 bases between them. From germline, CDR1 is SGHTA and CDR2 FQGTGA. The DNA of the CDR3 is TGTGCCAGCAGCTTAGGGCGGACAAGCTACAATGAGCAGTTCTTC. This codes for CASSLGRTSYNEQFF.

The chain has TRBV18 and TRBJ2-7; 8 positions match TRBD2. Germline-derived CDR1 and CDR2 are KGHSH and LQKENI. This CDR3 comprises 16 residues. V trimming: 6 bases; J trimming: 3 bases; junction bases outside the gene matches: 13. DNA of the CDR3: TGTGCCAGCTCCTCGCTCCCTACCAGCGGGAGCTACGAGCAGTACTTC. Protein sequence: CASSSLPTSGSYEQYF. The full variable domain, in which reference TRBV18 and TRBJ2-7 provide the parts outside the CDR3, is NAGVMQNPRHLVRRRGQEARLRCSPMKGHSHVYWYRQLPEEGLKFMVYLQKENIIDESGMPKERFSAEFPKEGPSILRIQQVVRGDSAAYFCASSSLPTSGSYEQYFGPGTRLTVT.

The chain joins TRBV9 to TRBJ2-1; unclear D gene. The CDR3 covers 12 residues. The ends were cut back, 3 bases at V and 8 bases at J, with 9 bases in the middle. Germline V gene data show CDR1 as SGDLS and CDR2 as YYNGEE. The CDR3 coding sequence is TGTGCCAGCAGCGGTGCTATGCATGAGCAGTTCTTC. Residues: CASSGAMHEQFF.

This clonotype was observed a few times. The genes are TRBV4-2 and TRBJ1-5; D might be TRBD1 (5 bases). The V gene's germline CDR1 is LGHNA and CDR2 YNFKEQ. The CDR3 totals 13 residues. Trimming pared 2 bases from V and 9 bases from J, leaving 11 bases between. The CDR3, as DNA: TGTGCCAGCAGCCAACTCCTCCAGGGGCCCCAGCATTTT. As protein: CASSQLLQGPQHF.

This clonotype turned up a few times. The gene calls are TRBV4-1 and TRBJ1-1; D unresolved. The V end lost 5 bases, the J end lost 8 bases, and 21 bases lay between the germline ends. The CDR3 consists of 15 residues. Germline values: CDR1 MGHRA, CDR2 YSYEKL. The CDR3 DNA is TGCGCCAGCAGCGAAGGCTTTGGGAGGGTCTTAGAAGCTTTCTTT. Translating it yields CASSEGFGRVLEAFF.

This clonotype was counted ten times or more. This chain joins TRBV11-2 and TRBJ2-7; D gene uncertain. Germline CDR1 and CDR2: SGHAT and FQNNGV. The germline V and J ends were trimmed by 3 bases and 5 bases, with 14 bases remaining between them. The CDR3 runs 14 residues. The DNA of the CDR3 is TGTGCCAGCAGCTTTCTTGGTTATCGGGACGAGCAGTACTTC. Translation: CASSFLGYRDEQYF.

Worth noting for this clonotype: A much larger clone differs by one base, so this may be a read error. V and J are TRBV6-1 and TRBJ2-5; D tentatively fits TRBD1 or TRBD2 (5 bases each). Germline V gene sequence: CDR1 MNHNS, CDR2 SASEGT. CDR3 length: 13 amino acids. CDR3 sequence: CASSSPGAEIQYF. The CDR3 DNA reads TGTGCCAGCAGTTCCCCCGGGGCTGAGATCCAGTACTTC.

The rearrangement uses TRBV4-1 and TRBJ1-5; TRBD1 matches at 7 bases. J gave up 6 bases and V 1 base, and 15 bases lay outside the gene matches. From germline, CDR1 is MGHRA and CDR2 YSYEKL. This CDR3 has 18 amino acids. CDR3 sequence reads: CASSQGRLPGQLSQPQHF. CDR3 coding DNA: TGCGCCAGCAGCCAAGGGAGGTTACCGGGACAGTTGAGTCAGCCCCAGCATTTT.

This clonotype occurred a few times. The gene calls are TRBV2 and TRBJ2-3; TRBD2 matches 14 bases. Germline V gene sequence: CDR1 SNHLY, CDR2 FYNNEI. The CDR3 contains 15 residues. The ends lost 8 bases at V and 6 bases at J; junction bases unmatched: 7. CDR3 residues: CASERTSGRMDTQYF. The CDR3 DNA follows: TGTGCCAGCGAACGGACTAGCGGGAGGATGGATACGCAGTATTTT.

This clonotype appeared many times. This chain uses TRBV29-1 with TRBJ1-1; possible D gene TRBD1, 5 bases. CDR3 length equals 14 residues. V was shortened by 0 bases and J by 4 bases, with 12 bases between the two germline ends. Germline loops: CDR1 SQVTM, CDR2 ANQGSEA. The chain's CDR3 is CSVEDRGAGTEAFF. The DNA of the CDR3 is TGCAGCGTTGAAGATCGCGGGGCCGGCACTGAAGCTTTCTTT.

The CDR3, as DNA: TGTGCCACCAGTGATCCAGGGAGACGGGGCAATGAGCAGTTCTTC. Amino acid sequence: CATSDPGRRGNEQFF. V is TRBV24-1 and J is TRBJ2-1, with D perhaps being TRBD1 or TRBD2 (5 bases each). CDR1 and CDR2 (germline): KGHDR, SFDVKD. With 3 bases removed from V and 6 bases from J, the gap between germline ends came to 14 bases. This CDR3 has 15 residues.

The V call is TRBV5-8, the J call TRBJ1-1, with TRBD1 matching 9 bases. The CDR3 runs 15 residues. Germline trimming cut 4 bases from V and 5 bases from J; bases unmatched to any gene: 9. Germline CDR1 SGHTS, CDR2 YDEGEE. This chain's CDR3 is CASSNSRDRETEAFF. The CDR3 bases are TGTGCCAGCAGCAACTCCCGGGACAGGGAGACTGAAGCTTTCTTT.

This clonotype was counted ten times or more. The chain combines TRBV6-2 or TRBV6-3 with TRBJ1-2; D not resolved. Trimming took off 0 bases at V and 0 bases at J, with 8 bases between the two ends. Germline values: CDR1 MNHEY, CDR2 SVGEGT. The length of the CDR3 is 15 residues. The CDR3 is CASSYSRVANYGYTF. Written as DNA, the CDR3 is TGTGCCAGCAGTTACTCTCGCGTGGCTAACTATGGCTACACCTTC.

This clonotype has at least ten counts. The V gene is TRBV20-1, the J gene TRBJ1-5; a possible D gene is TRBD1 (5 bases). This CDR3 contains 15 residues. Looked up from germline, CDR1 is DFQATT and CDR2 is SNEGSKA (reference sequence). The germline V and J ends were trimmed by 4 bases and 0 bases, with 13 bases remaining between them. The CDR3 loop reads CSAMRDRYSNQPQHF. Here the CDR3 DNA reads TGCAGTGCTATGAGGGACCGGTATAGCAATCAGCCCCAGCATTTT.

This clonotype came up many times. J is TRBJ2-7 and V is TRBV24-1; the D is unclear. Trimming removed 5 bases from V and 3 bases from J, with 4 bases in between. Germline loops: CDR1 KGHDR, CDR2 SFDVKD. The CDR3 loop spans 11 amino acids. The CDR3 spells CATSGGYEQYF. The CDR3 DNA is TGTGCCACCAGTGGAGGCTACGAGCAGTACTTC.

This chain's CDR3 is CSVGTGTRLFYEQYF. The CDR3 DNA reads TGCAGCGTTGGGACAGGGACTCGATTGTTCTACGAGCAGTACTTC. V and J are TRBV29-1 and TRBJ2-7; 8 bases are a match to TRBD1. V lost 4 bases, J lost 3 bases, and 11 bases stayed unmatched. Germline-derived CDR1 and CDR2 are SQVTM and ANQGSEA. The CDR3 is made up of 15 amino acids.

The V call is TRBV7-2, the J call TRBJ2-1; the match to TRBD2 covers 10 bases. The CDR3 contains 18 residues. V was pared by 8 bases and J by 7 bases, with 20 bases of the junction left unmatched. CDR1 and CDR2 (germline): SGHTA, FQGNSA. CDR3: CASAQRGLAGDFGNEQFF. The CDR3 DNA follows: TGTGCCAGCGCCCAACGGGGGCTAGCGGGAGATTTCGGGAATGAGCAGTTCTTC.

In this sample, this clonotype turned up many times. The J gene is TRBJ2-5, the V gene TRBV3-1, with 7 bases lining up with TRBD1. After removal of 5 bases from V and 5 bases from J, the junction contained 8 bases not matched to a gene. Per germline, CDR1 LGHDT and CDR2 YNNKEL (reference sequence). The CDR3 loop spans 14 amino acids. The CDR3 region is CASSFRQGWETQYF. The CDR3 DNA reads TGTGCCAGCAGCTTCCGACAGGGATGGGAGACCCAGTACTTC.

Only a few counts were recorded for this clonotype. This likely came from a read error, as a far larger clone is one base away. J is TRBJ1-4 and V is TRBV12-3 or TRBV12-4; D ambiguous. CDR3 length equals 11 residues. Between the trimmed V and J ends, which lost 1 base and 7 bases, there was a span of 1 base. The CDR3 nucleotides are TGTGCCAGCAGTTTAGTTGAAAAACTGTTTTTT. Protein product: CASSLVEKLFF.

This clonotype was seen repeatedly, ten times or more. CDR3 amino acids: CSAPGLAQYNEQFF. In DNA form, the CDR3 reads TGCAGTGCTCCGGGACTAGCCCAGTACAATGAGCAGTTCTTC. The chain uses TRBV20-1 and TRBJ2-1; 9 bases fit TRBD2. The CDR3 covers 14 residues. Trimming cost V 5 bases and J 4 bases; bases outside gene matches: 6. Germline-derived CDR1 and CDR2 are DFQATT and SNEGSKA (reference sequence).

This clonotype was observed many times. The V gene is TRBV7-9, the J gene TRBJ2-1, with a weak D call TRBD2 (7 bases). Looked up from germline, CDR1 is SEHNR and CDR2 is FQNEAQ (reference sequence). The ends were cut back, 4 bases at V and 0 bases at J, with 16 bases in the middle. This CDR3 has 17 residues. The CDR3, as DNA: TGTGCCAGCAGCTCGCATCAGGGGAGGGCCTCCTACAATGAGCAGTTCTTC. Translating it yields CASSSHQGRASYNEQFF.

This clonotype was found many times. The chain employs TRBV3-1 and TRBJ1-4; TRBD1 matches 7 bases. The CDR3 extends over 14 amino acids. With V trimmed by 5 bases and J by 6 bases, 6 bases remained unmatched. Germline-derived CDR1 and CDR2 are LGHDT and YNNKEL (reference sequence). The CDR3 sequence: CASSTTGWDEKLFF. The CDR3 DNA is TGTGCCAGCAGCACGACAGGGTGGGATGAAAAACTGTTTTTT.